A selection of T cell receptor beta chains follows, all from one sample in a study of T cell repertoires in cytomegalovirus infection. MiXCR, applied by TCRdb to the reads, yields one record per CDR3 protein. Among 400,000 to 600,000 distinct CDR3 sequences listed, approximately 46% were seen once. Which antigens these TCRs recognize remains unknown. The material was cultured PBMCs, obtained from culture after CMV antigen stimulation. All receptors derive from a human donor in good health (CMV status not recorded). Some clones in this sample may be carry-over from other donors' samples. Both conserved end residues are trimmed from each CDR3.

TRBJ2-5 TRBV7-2 ASSLAGGGAPETQY
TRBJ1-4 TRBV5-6 ASSRTVGQVNEKLF
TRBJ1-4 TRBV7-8 ASSSVGSTTNEKLF
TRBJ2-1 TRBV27 ASSRLAIYNEQF
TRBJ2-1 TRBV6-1 ASRGWTNEQF
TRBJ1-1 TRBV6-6 ASTKDLREAF
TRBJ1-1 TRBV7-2 ASSWDTNTEAF
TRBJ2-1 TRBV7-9 ASGLAGGLYNEQF
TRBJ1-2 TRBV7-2 ASSPLAGNYGYT
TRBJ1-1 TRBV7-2 ASSLGTGPPEAF
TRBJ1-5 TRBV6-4 ASSEGRNSNQPQH
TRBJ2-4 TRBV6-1 ASSEYFGANIQY
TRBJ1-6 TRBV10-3 AISDREVNNSPLH
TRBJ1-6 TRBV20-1 SARLESPLH
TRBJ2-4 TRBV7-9 ASSLPGPGAKNIQY
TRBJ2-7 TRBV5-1 ASSFAGSIPTYEQY
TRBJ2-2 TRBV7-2 ASSLVAGSNTGELF
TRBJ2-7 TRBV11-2 ASSLNAPYEQY
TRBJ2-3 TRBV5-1 ASSSTPPRGLSTDTQY
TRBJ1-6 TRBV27 ASSLKGPGSPLH
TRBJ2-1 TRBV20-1 SARDLHKQF
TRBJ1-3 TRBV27 ASSLKGSSGNTIY
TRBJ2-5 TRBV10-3 AIRLDSRQETQY
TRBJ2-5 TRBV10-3 AISRQEGETQY
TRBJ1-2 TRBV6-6 ASTVGGLDYGYT
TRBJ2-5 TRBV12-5 ASIRDGETQY
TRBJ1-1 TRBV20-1 SVATGNTEAF
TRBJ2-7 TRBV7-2 ASSFSGIMGEQY
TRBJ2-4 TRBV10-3 AISETGSTKNIQY
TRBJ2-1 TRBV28 ASSPTDGPYNEQF
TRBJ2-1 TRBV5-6 ASSFRLSYNEQF
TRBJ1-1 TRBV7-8 ASLRGRILNTEAF
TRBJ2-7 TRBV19 ASSLGTSGASYEQY
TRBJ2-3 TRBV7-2 ASSPGGGRADTQY
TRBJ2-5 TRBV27 ASSRFTGETQY
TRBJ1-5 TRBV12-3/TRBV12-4 ASSLGGLNQPQH
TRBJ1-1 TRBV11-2 ASSYLPPEAF